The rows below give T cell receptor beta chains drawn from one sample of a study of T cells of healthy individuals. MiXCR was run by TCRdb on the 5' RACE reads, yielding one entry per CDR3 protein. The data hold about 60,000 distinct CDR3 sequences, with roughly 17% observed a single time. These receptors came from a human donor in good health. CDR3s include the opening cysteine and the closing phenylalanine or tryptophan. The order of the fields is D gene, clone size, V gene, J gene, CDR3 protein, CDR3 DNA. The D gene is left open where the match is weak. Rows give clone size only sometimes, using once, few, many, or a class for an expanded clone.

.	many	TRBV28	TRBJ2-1	CASSSPLGVGVEQFF	TGTGCCAGCAGTTCGCCACTAGGAGTTGGGGTTGAGCAGTTCTTC
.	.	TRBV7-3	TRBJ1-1	CASSLSGEPTEAFF	TGTGCCAGCAGCTTAAGTGGGGAACCCACTGAAGCTTTCTTT
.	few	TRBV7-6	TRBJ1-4	CASSSSRGATNEKLFF	TGTGCCAGCAGCTCATCCCGCGGGGCGACTAATGAAAAACTGTTTTTT
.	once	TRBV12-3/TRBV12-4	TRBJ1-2	CVSSFGRHDGYTF	TGTGTCAGCAGTTTTGGCCGGCACGATGGCTACACCTTC
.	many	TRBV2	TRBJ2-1	CASRRAGEDDEQFF	TGTGCCAGCAGGCGGGCAGGGGAGGACGATGAGCAGTTCTTC
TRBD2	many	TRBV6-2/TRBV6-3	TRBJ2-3	CASSYPPLRGGSDTQYF	TGTGCCAGCAGTTACCCTCCCCTGCGGGGGGGATCAGATACGCAGTATTTT
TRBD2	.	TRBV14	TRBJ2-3	CASSQAHTSEPTDTQYF	TGTGCCAGCAGCCAAGCCCATACTAGCGAACCCACAGATACGCAGTATTTT
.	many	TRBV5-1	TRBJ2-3	CASSLSRGSTDTQYF	TGCGCCAGCAGCTTGAGCAGGGGAAGCACAGATACGCAGTATTTT
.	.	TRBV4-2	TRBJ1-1	CASSQGRGSTEAFF	TGTGCCAGCAGCCAAGGGAGGGGAAGTACTGAAGCTTTCTTT
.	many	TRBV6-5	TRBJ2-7	CASSYSQDISEQYF	TGTGCCAGCAGTTACTCACAGGACATATCCGAGCAGTACTTC
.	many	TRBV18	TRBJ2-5	CASSPALQETQYF	TGTGCCAGCTCACCAGCACTCCAAGAGACCCAGTACTTC
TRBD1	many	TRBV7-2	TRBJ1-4	CASTRQGFEKLFF	TGTGCCAGCACCCGACAGGGATTTGAAAAACTGTTTTTT
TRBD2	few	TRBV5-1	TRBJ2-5	CASSRGLAETQYF	TGCGCCAGCAGCCGGGGACTAGCGGAGACCCAGTACTTC
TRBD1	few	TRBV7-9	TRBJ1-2	CASSFQKQGPLYGYTF	TGTGCCAGCAGCTTTCAAAAACAGGGGCCACTCTATGGCTACACCTTC
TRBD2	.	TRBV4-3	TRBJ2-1	CASSHGRLARDEQFF	TGCGCCAGCAGCCATGGCCGACTAGCTCGGGATGAGCAGTTCTTC